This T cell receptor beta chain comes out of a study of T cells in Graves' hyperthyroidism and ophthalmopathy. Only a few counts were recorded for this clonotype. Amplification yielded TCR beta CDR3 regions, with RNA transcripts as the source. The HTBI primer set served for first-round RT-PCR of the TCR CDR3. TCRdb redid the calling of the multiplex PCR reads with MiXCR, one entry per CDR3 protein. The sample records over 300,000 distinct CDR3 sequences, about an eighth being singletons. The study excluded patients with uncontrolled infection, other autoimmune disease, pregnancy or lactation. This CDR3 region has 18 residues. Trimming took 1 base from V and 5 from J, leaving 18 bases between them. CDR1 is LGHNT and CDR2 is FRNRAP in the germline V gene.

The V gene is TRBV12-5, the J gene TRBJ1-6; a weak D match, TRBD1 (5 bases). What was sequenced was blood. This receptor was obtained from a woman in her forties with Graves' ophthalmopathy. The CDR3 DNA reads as TGTGCTAGTGGTTTGGATTTGGGGGGAGTCCAAAATAATTCACCCCTCCACTTT. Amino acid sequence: CASGLDLGGVQNNSPLHF.